The clone carrying this T cell receptor beta chain came up a few times. What it binds is not known. The data originate from a study of regulatory T cells in long-lasting Graves disease. The CDR3 consists of 16 residues. V lost 5 bases and J lost 4, with 18 bases in between. Germline V gene sequence: CDR1 SGHTA, CDR2 FQGNSA. Study-level points and caveats: Reduced TCR diversity was observed in persistent Graves' patients versus newly diagnosed patients.

Time point denoted: newly diagnosed GD, antithyroid drugs for less than 3 months. The TCR library was made from RNA that had been extracted from PBMCs in TRIzol. To make TCR beta libraries, researchers used iRepertoire HTBI primers and Arm-PCR of CDR3 regions. TCRdb re-called the multiplex PCR reads through MiXCR, storing one row per CDR3 protein. The table records about 350,000 distinct CDR3 sequences, 16% of them present only once. These sequences were also reported in another study, on T cells in Graves' hyperthyroidism and ophthalmopathy. That publication notes: Researchers ran a first-round RT-PCR on the TCR CDR3 using the HTBI primer set.

The rearrangement joins TRBV7-2 to TRBJ1-3; D is unresolved. This TCR was recovered from a man in his forties with Graves disease. Sequencing was performed on peripheral blood mononuclear cells (PBMCs), taken at new diagnosis, from a patient treated with antithyroid drugs. CDR3 protein: CASSPNAAGVGNTIYF. The CDR3 bases are TGTGCCAGCAGCCCTAATGCGGCCGGGGTAGGAAACACCATATATTTT.